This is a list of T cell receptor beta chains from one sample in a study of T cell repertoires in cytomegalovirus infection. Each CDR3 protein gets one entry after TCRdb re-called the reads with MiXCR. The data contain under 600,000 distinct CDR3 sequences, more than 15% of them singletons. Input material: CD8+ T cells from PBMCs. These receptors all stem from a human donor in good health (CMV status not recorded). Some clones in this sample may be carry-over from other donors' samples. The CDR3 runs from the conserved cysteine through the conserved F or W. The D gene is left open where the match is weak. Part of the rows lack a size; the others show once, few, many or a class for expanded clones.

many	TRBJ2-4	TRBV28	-	CASTPVLGKNIQYF	TGTGCCAGCACCCCTGTTTTGGGGAAAAACATTCAGTACTTC
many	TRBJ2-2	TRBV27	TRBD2	CASSFRGTASGRAGELFF	TGTGCCAGCAGTTTCCGGGGGACAGCTAGCGGGAGGGCCGGGGAGCTGTTTTTT
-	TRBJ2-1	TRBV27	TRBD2	CASTTSGIYNEQFF	TGTGCCAGCACTACTAGCGGGATCTACAATGAGCAGTTCTTC
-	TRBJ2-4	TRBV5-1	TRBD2	CASSLNAGGTKNIQYF	TGCGCCAGCAGCTTGAACGCGGGAGGGACCAAAAACATTCAGTACTTC
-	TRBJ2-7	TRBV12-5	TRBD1	CASALTGGYEQYF	TGTGCTAGTGCCCTGACAGGGGGCTACGAGCAGTACTTC
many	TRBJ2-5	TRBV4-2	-	CASSQDPSGWAWETQYF	TGTGCCAGCAGCCAAGATCCCAGCGGGTGGGCTTGGGAGACCCAGTACTTC
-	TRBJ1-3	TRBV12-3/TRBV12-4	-	CASSLARPVPGNTIYF	TGTGCCAGCAGTTTAGCGAGGCCAGTTCCTGGAAACACCATATATTTT
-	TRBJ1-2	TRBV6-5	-	CASSYSTWYGYTF	TGTGCCAGCAGTTACTCGACGTGGTATGGCTACACCTTC
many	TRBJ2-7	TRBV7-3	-	CASSHDRGYEQYF	TGTGCCAGCAGCCACGATCGGGGGTACGAGCAGTACTTC
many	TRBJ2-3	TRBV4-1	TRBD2	CASSIAGGGTDTQYF	TGCGCCAGCAGCATAGCGGGGGGCGGCACAGATACGCAGTATTTT
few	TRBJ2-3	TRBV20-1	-	CSNGATDTQYF	TGCAGTAACGGAGCTACAGATACGCAGTATTTT
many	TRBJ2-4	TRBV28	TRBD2	CASSHGTSGKNLAKNIQYF	TGTGCCAGCAGCCACGGGACTAGCGGGAAGAACCTAGCCAAAAACATTCAGTACTTC
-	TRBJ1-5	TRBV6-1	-	CASSYAVGNQPQHF	TGTGCCAGCAGTTATGCGGTGGGCAATCAGCCCCAGCATTTT
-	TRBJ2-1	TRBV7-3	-	CASSLTGGGAWNEQFF	TGTGCCAGCAGCTTAACAGGAGGGGGGGCCTGGAATGAGCAGTTCTTC
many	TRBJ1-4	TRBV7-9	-	CASSVAAVLTNEKLFF	TGTGCCAGCAGCGTCGCCGCGGTCTTAACTAATGAAAAACTGTTTTTT
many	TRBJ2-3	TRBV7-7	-	CASSRSGEITDTQYF	TGTGCCAGCAGCCGGTCCGGGGAAATTACAGATACGCAGTATTTT
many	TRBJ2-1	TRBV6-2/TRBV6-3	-	CASSSGRLGDEQFF	TGTGCCAGCAGTTCGGGACGCCTAGGGGATGAGCAGTTCTTC
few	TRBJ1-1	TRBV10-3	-	CAISDSPSRNTVAFF	TGTGCCATCAGTGACTCTCCTTCCAGGAACACTGTAGCTTTCTTT
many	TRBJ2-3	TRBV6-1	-	CASSEGSLTDTQYF	TGTGCCAGCAGTGAAGGGAGCCTCACAGATACGCAGTATTTT
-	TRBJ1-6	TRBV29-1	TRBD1	CSVGQGDNSPLHF	TGCAGCGTTGGGCAGGGGGATAATTCACCCCTCCACTTT